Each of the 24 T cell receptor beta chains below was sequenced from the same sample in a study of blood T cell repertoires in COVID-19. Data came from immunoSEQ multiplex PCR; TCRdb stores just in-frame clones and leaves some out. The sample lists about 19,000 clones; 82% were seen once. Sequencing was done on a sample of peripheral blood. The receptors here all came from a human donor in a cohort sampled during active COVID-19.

CDR3: CASSQERTVGTQYF. CDR3 bases: TGCGCCAGCAGCCAAGAACGGACTGTCGGGACGCAGTATTTT. The J gene is TRBJ2-3, the V gene TRBV4-1; tentative D call: TRBD2 (5 bases). CDR3 length: 14 amino acids. Germline values: CDR1 MGHRA, CDR2 YSYEKL. Trimming removed 0 bases at V and 9 bases at J, with 13 bases between.

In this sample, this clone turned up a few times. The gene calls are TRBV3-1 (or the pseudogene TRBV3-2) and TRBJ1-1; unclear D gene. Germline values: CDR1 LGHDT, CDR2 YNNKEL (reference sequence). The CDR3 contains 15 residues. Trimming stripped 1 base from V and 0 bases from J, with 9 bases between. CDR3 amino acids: CASSQVPVMNTEAFF. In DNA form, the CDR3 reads TGTGCCAGCAGCCAAGTTCCGGTGATGAACACTGAAGCTTTCTTT.

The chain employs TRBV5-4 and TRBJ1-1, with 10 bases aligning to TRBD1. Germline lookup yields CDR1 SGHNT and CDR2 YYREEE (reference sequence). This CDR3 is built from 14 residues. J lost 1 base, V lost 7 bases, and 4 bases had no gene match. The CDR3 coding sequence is TGTGCCAGCGCGAGGGACAGGGGGAACACTGAAGCTTTCTTT. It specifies CASARDRGNTEAFF.

CDR3 DNA sequence: TGTGCCAGCAGCCCAACCATTTACGGGACAGGTTACTACGAGCAGTACTTC. This codes for CASSPTIYGTGYYEQYF. The chain joins TRBV7-2 to TRBJ2-7; 8 bases line up with TRBD1. V dropped 5 bases and J dropped 3; count of bases not matched to a gene: 15. CDR1 is SGHTA, CDR2 FQGNSA, per germline. The length of the CDR3 is 17 residues.

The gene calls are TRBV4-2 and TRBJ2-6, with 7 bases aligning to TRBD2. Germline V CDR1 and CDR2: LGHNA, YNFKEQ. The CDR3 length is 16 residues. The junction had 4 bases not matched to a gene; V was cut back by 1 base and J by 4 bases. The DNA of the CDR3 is TGTGCCAGCAGCCAAGGGGAGGGATCCGGGGCCAACGTCCTGACTTTC. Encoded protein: CASSQGEGSGANVLTF.

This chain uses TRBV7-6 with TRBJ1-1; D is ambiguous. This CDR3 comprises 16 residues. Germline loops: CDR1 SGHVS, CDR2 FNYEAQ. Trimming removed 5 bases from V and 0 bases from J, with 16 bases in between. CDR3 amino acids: CASSPYNPAVNTEAFF. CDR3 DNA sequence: TGTGCCAGCAGCCCATATAACCCCGCAGTGAACACTGAAGCTTTCTTT.

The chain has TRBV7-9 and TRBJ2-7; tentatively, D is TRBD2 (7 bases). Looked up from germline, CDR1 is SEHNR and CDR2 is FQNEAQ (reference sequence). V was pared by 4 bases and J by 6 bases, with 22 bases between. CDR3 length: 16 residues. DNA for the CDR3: TGTGCCAGCAGCTACGCTCCCGGACGGGGGGCTATCGAGCAGTACTTC. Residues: CASSYAPGRGAIEQYF. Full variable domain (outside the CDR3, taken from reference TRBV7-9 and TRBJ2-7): DTGVSQNPRHKITKRGQNVTFRCDPISEHNRLYWYRQTLGQGPEFLTYFQNEAQLEKSRLLSDRFSAERPKGSFSTLEIQRTEQGDSAMYLCASSYAPGRGAIEQYFGPGTRLTVT.

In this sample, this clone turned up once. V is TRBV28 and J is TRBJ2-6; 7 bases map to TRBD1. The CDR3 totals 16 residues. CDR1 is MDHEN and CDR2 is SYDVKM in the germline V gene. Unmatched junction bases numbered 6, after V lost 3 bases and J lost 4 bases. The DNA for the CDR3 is TGTGCCAGCAGTTTCTTACAGGGGTCCGGGGCCAACGTCCTGACTTTC. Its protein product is CASSFLQGSGANVLTF.

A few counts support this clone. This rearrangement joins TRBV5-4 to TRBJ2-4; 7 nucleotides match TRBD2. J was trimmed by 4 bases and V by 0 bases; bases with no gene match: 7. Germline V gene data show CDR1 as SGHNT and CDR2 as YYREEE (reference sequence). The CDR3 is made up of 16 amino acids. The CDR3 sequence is CASSLEGTTEKNIQYF. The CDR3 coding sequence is TGTGCCAGCAGCTTGGAAGGGACTACCGAAAAAAACATTCAGTACTTC.

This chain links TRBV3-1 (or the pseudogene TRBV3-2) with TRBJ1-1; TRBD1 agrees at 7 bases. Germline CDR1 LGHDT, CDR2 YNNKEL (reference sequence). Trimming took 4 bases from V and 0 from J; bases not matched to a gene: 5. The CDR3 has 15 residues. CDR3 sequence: CASSRWDSMNTEAFF. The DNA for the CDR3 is TGTGCCAGCAGCCGATGGGACAGCATGAACACTGAAGCTTTCTTT.

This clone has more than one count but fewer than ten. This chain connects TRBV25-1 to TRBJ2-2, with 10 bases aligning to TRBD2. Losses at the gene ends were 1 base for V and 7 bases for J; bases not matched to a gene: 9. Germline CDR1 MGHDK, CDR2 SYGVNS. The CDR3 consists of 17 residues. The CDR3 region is CASSESPSGSSIGELFF. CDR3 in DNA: TGTGCCAGCAGTGAATCTCCTAGCGGGAGCTCGATCGGGGAGCTGTTTTTT.

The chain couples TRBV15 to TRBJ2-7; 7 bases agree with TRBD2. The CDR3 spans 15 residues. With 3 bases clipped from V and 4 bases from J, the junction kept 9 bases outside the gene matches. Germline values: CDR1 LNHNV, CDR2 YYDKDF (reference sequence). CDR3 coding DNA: TGTGCCACCAGCAGGTCGGGCGGGAGTAGGTACGAGCAGTACTTC. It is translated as CATSRSGGSRYEQYF.

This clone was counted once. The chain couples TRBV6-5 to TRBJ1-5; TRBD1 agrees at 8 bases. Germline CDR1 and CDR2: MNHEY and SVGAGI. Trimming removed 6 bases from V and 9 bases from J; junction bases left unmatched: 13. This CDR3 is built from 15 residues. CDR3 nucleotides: TGTGCCAGCAGGCCGAATGGACAGGGAAAAAGGCCCCAGCATTTT. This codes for CASRPNGQGKRPQHF.

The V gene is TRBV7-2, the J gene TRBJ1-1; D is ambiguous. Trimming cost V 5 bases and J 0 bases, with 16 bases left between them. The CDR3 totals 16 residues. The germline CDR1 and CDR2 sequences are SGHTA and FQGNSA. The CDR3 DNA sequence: TGTGCCAGCAGCCCCGTATCCGACACTTTGAACACTGAAGCTTTCTTT. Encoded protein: CASSPVSDTLNTEAFF.

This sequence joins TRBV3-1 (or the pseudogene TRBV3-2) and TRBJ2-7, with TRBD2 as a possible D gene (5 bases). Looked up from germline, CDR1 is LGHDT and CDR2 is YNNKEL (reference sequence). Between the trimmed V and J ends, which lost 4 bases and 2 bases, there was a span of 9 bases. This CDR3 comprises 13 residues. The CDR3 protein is CASSRLTAYEQYF. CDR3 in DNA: TGTGCCAGCAGCCGACTAACCGCCTACGAGCAGTACTTC.

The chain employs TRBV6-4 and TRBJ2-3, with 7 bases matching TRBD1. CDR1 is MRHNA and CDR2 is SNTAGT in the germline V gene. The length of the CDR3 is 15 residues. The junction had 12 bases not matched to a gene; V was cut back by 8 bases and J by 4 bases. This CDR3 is CASAERQGAADTQYF. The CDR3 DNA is TGTGCCAGCGCCGAACGACAGGGTGCGGCAGATACGCAGTATTTT.

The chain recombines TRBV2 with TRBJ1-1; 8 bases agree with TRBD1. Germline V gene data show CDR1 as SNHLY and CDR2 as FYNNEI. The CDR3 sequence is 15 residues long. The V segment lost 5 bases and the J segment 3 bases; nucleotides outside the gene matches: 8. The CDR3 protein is CASSPSTGGHTEAFF. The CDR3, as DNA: TGTGCCAGCAGTCCCTCTACAGGGGGTCACACTGAAGCTTTCTTT.

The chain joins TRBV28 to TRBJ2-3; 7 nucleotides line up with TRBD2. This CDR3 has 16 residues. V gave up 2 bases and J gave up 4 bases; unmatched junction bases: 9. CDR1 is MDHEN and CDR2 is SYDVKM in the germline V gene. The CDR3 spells CASSLAGVGGADTQYF. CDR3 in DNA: TGTGCCAGCAGTTTAGCGGGAGTGGGGGGGGCAGATACGCAGTATTTT. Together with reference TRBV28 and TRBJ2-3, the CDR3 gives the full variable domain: DVKVTQSSRYLVKRTGEKVFLECVQDMDHENMFWYRQDPGLGLRLIYFSYDVKMKEKGDIPEGYSVSREKKERFSLILESASTNQTSMYLCASSLAGVGGADTQYFGPGTRLTVL.

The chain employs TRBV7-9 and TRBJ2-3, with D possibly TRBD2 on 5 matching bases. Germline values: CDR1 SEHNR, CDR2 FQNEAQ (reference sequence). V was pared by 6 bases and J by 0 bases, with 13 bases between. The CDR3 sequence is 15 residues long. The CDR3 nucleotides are TGTGCCAGCAGACCTTTAGCGAGGAGCACAGATACGCAGTATTTT. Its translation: CASRPLARSTDTQYF.

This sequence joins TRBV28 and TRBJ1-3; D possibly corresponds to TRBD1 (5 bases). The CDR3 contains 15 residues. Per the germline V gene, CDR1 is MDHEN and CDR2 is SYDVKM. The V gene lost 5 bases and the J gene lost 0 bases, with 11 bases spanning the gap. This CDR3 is CASSMDNFSGNTIYF. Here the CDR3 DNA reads TGTGCCAGCAGTATGGACAACTTCTCTGGAAACACCATATATTTT.

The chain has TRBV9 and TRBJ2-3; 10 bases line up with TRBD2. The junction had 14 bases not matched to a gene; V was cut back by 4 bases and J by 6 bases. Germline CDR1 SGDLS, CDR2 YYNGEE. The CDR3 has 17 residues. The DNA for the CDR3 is TGTGCCAGCAGCCCAAGCAATCCTAGCGGGAGAGTTGATACGCAGTATTTT. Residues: CASSPSNPSGRVDTQYF.

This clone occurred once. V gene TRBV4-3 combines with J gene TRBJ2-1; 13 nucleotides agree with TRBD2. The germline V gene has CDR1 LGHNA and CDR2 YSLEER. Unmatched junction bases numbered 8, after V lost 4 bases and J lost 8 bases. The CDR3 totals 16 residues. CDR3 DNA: TGCGCCAGCAGCCGAGGACTAGCGGGAGAGGGCGATGAGCAGTTCTTC. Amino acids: CASSRGLAGEGDEQFF.

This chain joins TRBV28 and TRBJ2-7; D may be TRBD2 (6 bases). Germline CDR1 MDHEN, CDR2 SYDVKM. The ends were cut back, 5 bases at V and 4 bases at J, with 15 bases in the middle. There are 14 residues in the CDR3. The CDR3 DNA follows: TGTGCCAGCAGTCTTAGCGGTCAAAGGTACGAGCAGTACTTC. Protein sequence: CASSLSGQRYEQYF.

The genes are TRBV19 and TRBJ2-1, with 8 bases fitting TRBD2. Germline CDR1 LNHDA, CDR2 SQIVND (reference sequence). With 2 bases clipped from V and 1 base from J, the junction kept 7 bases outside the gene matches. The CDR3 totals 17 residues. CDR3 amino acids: CASSINLAGGSYNEQFF. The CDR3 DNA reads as TGTGCCAGTAGTATAAACCTGGCGGGAGGATCCTACAATGAGCAGTTCTTC.